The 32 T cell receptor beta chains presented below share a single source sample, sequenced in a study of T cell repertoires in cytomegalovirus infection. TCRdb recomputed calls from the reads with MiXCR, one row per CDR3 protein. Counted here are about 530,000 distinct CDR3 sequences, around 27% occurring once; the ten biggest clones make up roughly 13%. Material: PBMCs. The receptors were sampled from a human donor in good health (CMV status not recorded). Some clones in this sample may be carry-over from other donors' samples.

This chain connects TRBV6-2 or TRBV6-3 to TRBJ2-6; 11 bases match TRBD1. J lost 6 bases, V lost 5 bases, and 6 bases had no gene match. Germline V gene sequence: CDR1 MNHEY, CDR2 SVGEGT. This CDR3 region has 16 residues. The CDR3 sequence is CASSPWDRGAANVLTF. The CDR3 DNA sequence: TGTGCCAGCAGTCCATGGGACAGGGGGGCGGCCAACGTCCTGACTTTC.

The CDR3 spells CASRGTGQRLYGYTF. The CDR3 region has the DNA TGTGCCAGCAGGGGAACGGGACAGCGCCTCTATGGCTACACCTTC. The chain has TRBV27 and TRBJ1-2; 7 bases fit TRBD1. This CDR3 is 15 amino acids long. V gave up 6 bases and J gave up 4 bases; unmatched junction bases: 11. The germline CDR1 and CDR2 sequences are MNHEY and SMNVEV (reference sequence).

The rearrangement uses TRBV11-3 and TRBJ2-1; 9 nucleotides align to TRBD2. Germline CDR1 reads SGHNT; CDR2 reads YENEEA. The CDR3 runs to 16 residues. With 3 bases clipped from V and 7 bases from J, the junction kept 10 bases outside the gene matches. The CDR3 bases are TGTGCCAGCAGCTTGGCTAGGACTAGCGTTACAAATGAGCAGTTCTTC. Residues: CASSLARTSVTNEQFF. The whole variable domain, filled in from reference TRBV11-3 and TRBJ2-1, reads EAGVVQSPRYKIIEKKQPVAFWCNPISGHNTLYWYLQNLGQGPELLIRYENEEAVDDSQLPKDRFSAERLKGVDSTLKIQPAELGDSAVYLCASSLARTSVTNEQFFGPGTRLTVL.

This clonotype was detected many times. The CDR3, as DNA: TGTGCCAGCAGCTTAGTGTGGGAAGTGCAAGAGACCCAGTACTTC. Amino acids: CASSLVWEVQETQYF. V usage is TRBV7-6 and J usage is TRBJ2-5; no clear D gene. Germline loops: CDR1 SGHVS, CDR2 FNYEAQ. Trimming shortened V by 1 base and J by 2 bases, and 11 bases separated the two germline ends. This CDR3 has 15 residues.

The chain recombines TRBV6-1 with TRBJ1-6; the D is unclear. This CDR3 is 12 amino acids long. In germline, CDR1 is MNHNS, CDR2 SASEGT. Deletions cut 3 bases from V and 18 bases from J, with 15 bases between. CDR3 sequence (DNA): TGTGCCAGCAGTGATCATGGGTCGCTCCCCCACTTT. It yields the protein CASSDHGSLPHF.

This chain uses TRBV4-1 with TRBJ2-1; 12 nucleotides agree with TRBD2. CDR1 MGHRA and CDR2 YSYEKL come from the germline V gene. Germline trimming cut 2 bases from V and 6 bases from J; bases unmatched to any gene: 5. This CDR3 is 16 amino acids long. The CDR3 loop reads CASSQLGLAGFNEQFF. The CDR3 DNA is TGCGCCAGCAGCCAACTAGGACTAGCGGGGTTCAATGAGCAGTTCTTC.

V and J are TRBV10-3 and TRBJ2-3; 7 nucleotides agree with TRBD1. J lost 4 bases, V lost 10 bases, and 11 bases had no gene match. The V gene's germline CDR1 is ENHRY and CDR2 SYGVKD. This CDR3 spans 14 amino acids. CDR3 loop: CASRDSTRSDTQYF. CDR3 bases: TGTGCCAGCCGGGACAGTACGAGGTCAGATACGCAGTATTTT.

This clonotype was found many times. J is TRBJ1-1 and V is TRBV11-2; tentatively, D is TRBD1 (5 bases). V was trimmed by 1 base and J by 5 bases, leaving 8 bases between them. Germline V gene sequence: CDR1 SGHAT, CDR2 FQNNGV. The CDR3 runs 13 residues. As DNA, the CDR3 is TGTGCCAGCAGCTTAGTACAGGATACTGAAGCTTTCTTT. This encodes CASSLVQDTEAFF. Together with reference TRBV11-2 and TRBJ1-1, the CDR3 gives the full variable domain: EAGVAQSPRYKIIEKRQSVAFWCNPISGHATLYWYQQILGQGPKLLIQFQNNGVVDDSQLPKDRFSAERLKGVDSTLKIQPAKLEDSAVYLCASSLVQDTEAFFGQGTRLTVV.

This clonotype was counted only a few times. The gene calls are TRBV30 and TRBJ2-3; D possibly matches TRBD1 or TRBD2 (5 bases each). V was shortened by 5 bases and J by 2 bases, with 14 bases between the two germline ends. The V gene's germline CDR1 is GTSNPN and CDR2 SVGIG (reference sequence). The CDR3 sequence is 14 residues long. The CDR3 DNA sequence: TGTGCCTGGGGGGGAGTGTTCTACACAGATACGCAGTATTTT. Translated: CAWGGVFYTDTQYF.

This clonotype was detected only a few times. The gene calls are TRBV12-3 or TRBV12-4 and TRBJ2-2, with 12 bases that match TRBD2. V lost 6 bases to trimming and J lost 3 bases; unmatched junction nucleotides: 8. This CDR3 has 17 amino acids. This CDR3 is CASSPTSGSSYTGELFF. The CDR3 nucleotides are TGTGCCAGCAGCCCGACTAGCGGGAGCTCGTACACCGGGGAGCTGTTTTTT.

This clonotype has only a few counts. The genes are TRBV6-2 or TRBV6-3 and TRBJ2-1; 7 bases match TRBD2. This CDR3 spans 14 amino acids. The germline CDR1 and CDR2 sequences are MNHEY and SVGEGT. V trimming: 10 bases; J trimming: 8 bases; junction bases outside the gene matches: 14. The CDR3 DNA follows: TGTGCCACATGGGAGGGACTCCCCCCCCATGAGCAGTTCTTC. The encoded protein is CATWEGLPPHEQFF.

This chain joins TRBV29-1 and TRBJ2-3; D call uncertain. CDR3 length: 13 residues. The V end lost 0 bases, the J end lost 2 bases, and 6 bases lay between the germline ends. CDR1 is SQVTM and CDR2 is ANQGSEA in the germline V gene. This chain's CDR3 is CSVEEEITDTQYF. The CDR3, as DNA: TGCAGCGTTGAAGAGGAAATCACAGATACGCAGTATTTT.

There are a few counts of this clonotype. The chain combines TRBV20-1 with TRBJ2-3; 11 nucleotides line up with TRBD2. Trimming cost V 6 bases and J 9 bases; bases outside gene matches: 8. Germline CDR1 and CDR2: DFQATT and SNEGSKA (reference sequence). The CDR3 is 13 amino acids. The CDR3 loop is CSARTSGSATQYF. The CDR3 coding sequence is TGCAGTGCCCGGACTAGCGGGTCCGCAACGCAGTATTTT.

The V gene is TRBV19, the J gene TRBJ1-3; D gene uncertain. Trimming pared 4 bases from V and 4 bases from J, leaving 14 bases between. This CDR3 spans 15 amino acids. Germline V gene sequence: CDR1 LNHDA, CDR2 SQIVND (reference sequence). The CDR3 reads CASSSQWRKGNTIYF. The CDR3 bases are TGTGCCAGTAGTAGTCAATGGCGAAAGGGAAACACCATATATTTT.

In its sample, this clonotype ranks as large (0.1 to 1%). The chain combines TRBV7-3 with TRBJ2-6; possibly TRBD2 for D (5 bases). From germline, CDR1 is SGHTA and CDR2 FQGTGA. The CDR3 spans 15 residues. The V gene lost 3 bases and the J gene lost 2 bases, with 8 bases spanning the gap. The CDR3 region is CASSFAGTGANVLTF. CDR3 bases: TGTGCCAGCAGCTTTGCGGGTACTGGGGCCAACGTCCTGACTTTC.

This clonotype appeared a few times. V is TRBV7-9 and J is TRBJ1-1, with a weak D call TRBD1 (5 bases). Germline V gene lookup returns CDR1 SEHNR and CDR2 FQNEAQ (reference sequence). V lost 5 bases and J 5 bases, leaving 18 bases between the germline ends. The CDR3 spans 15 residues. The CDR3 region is CASSPGGGESTEAFF. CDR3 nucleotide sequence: TGTGCCAGCAGCCCCGGTGGGGGGGAAAGTACTGAAGCTTTCTTT.

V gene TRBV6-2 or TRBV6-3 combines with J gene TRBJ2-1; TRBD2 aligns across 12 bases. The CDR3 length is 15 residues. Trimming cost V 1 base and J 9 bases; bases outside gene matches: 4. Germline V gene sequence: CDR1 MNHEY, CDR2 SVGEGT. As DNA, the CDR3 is TGTGCCAGCAGTTACTTACTAGCGGGAGGAAGTGAGCAGTTCTTC. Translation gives CASSYLLAGGSEQFF.

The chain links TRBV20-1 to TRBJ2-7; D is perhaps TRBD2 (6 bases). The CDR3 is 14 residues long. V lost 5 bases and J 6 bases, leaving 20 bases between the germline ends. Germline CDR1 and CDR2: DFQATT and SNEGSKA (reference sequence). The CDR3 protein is CSAASTGLPFEQYV. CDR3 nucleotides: TGCAGTGCTGCATCTACGGGACTCCCTTTCGAGCAGTACGTC.

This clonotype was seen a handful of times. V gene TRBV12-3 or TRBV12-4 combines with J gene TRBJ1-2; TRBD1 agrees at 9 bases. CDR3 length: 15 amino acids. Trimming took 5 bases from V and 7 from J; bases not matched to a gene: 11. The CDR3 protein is CASSISGTGPSGYTF. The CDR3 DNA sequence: TGTGCCAGCAGTATCTCCGGGACAGGGCCGTCTGGCTACACCTTC.

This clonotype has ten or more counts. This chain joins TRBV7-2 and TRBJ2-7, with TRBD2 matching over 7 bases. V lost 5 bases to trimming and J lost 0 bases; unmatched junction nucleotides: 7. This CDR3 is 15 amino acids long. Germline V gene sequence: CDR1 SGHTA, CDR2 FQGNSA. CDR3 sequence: CASSPEAGSSYEQYV. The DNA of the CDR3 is TGTGCCAGCAGCCCAGAAGCGGGAAGCTCCTACGAGCAGTACGTC.

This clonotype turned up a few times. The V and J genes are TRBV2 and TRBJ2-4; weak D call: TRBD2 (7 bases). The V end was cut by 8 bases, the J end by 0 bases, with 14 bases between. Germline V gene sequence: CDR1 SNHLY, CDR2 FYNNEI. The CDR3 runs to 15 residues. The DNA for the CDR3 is TGTGCCAGCGCCCGGGGGGCCGTAGCCAAAAACATTCAGTACTTC. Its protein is CASARGAVAKNIQYF.

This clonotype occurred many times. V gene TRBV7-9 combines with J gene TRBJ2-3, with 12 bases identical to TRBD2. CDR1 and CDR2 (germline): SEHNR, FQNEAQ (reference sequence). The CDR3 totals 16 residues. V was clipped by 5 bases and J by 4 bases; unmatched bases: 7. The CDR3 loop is CASSLRLAGVADTQYF. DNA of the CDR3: TGTGCCAGCAGCCTAAGACTAGCGGGAGTTGCAGATACGCAGTATTTT.

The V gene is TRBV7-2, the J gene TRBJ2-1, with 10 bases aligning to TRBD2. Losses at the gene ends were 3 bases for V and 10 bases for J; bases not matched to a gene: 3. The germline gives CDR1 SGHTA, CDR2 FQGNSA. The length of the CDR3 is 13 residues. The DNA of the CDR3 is TGTGCCAGCAGCTTCCCTAGCGGGAGAGAGCAGTTCTTC. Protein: CASSFPSGREQFF.

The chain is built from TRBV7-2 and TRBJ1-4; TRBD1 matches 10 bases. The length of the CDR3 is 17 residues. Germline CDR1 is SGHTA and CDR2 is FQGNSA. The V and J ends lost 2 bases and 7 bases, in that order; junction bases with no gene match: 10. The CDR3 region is CASSLLRPGQGSEKLFF. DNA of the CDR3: TGTGCCAGCAGCTTATTACGACCGGGACAGGGGTCTGAAAAACTGTTTTTT.

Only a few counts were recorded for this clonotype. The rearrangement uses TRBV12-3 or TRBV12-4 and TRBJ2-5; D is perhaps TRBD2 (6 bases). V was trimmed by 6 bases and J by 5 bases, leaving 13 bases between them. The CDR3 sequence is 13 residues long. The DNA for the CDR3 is TGTGCCAGCAGACCCGGGACTTTGGAGACCCAGTACTTC. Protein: CASRPGTLETQYF.

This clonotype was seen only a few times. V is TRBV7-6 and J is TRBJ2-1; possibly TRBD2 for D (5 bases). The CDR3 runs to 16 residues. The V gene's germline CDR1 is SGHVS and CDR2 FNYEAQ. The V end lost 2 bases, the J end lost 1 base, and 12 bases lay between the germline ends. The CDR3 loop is CASSLRGKESYNEQFF. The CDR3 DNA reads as TGTGCCAGCAGCTTACGGGGAAAAGAGTCCTACAATGAGCAGTTCTTC. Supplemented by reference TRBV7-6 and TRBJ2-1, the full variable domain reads GAGVSQSPRYKVTKRGQDVALRCDPISGHVSLYWYRQALGQGPEFLTYFNYEAQQDKSGLPNDRFSAERPEGSISTLTIQRTEQRDSAMYRCASSLRGKESYNEQFFGPGTRLTVL.

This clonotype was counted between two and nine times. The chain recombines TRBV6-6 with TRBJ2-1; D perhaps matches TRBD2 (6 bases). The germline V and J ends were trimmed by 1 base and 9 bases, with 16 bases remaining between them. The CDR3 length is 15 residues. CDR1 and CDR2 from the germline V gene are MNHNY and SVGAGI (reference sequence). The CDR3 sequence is CASSYFSGEGSEQFF. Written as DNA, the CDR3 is TGTGCCAGCAGTTACTTTAGCGGAGAGGGGAGTGAGCAGTTCTTC.

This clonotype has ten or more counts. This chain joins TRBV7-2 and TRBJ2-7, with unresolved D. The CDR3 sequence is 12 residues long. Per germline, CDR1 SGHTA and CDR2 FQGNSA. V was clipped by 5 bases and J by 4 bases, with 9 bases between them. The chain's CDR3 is CASSKNGYEQYF. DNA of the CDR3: TGTGCCAGCAGCAAGAACGGGTACGAGCAGTACTTC.

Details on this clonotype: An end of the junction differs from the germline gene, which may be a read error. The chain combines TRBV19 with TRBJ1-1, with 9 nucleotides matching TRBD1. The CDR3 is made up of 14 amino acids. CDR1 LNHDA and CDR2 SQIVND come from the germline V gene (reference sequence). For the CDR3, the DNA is TGTGCCAGTAGACGACAGGGGGAGAACACGGAAGCTTTCTTT. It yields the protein CASRRQGENTEAFF.

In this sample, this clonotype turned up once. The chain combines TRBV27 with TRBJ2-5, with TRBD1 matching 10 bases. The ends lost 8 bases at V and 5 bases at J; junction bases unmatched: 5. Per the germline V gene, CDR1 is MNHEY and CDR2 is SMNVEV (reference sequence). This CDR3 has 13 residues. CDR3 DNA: TGTGCCAGCGCGACAGGGGGCCTGGAGACCCAGTACTTC. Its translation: CASATGGLETQYF.

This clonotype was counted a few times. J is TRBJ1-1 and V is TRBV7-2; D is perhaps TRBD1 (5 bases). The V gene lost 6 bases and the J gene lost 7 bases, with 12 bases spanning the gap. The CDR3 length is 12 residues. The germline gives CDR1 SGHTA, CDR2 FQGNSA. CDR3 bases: TGTGCCAGCAGACCCGGGACCTTTGAAGCTTTCTTT. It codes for CASRPGTFEAFF.

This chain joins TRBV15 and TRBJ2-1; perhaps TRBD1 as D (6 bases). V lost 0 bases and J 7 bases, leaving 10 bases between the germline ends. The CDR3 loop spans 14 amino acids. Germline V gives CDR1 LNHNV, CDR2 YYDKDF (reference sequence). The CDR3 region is CATSRDRGVNEQFF. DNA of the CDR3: TGTGCCACCAGCAGAGACAGGGGTGTGAATGAGCAGTTCTTC. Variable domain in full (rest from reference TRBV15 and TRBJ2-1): DAMVIQNPRYQVTQFGKPVTLSCSQTLNHNVMYWYQQKSSQAPKLLFHYYDKDFNNEADTPDNFQSRRPNTSFCFLDIRSPGLGDTAMYLCATSRDRGVNEQFFGPGTRLTVL.